These 26 T cell receptor beta chains were all obtained from the same sample, sequenced in a study of post-analysis software for immune sequencing data. No antigen has been assigned to these receptors. Notes on the study in general: When patients were compared with controls, roughly five TRBV segments were more frequent, TRBV5-6, TRBV5-1 and TRBV20-1 among them.

Included in the TCR beta cDNA libraries were unique molecular identifiers. TCRdb reanalysed the PCR reads using MiXCR and keeps one entry per CDR3 protein. The repertoire has approximately 570,000 distinct CDR3 sequences, about 40% of them found once; the top ten carry more than 1.5%. Sequenced sample: blood. Every receptor here comes from a girl between 5 and 17 years old with multiple sclerosis.

This clonotype was seen only a few times. The genes are TRBV7-2 and TRBJ2-7, with 9 bases fitting TRBD2. CDR1 and CDR2 from the germline V gene are SGHTA and FQGNSA. Germline trimming cut 5 bases from V and 2 bases from J; bases unmatched to any gene: 16. This CDR3 is built from 18 residues. In DNA form, the CDR3 reads TGTGCCAGCAGCCCCCGACTTGCGGGGGGGGACCTCACCTACGAGCAGTACTTC. This encodes CASSPRLAGGDLTYEQYF.

The V and J genes are TRBV15 and TRBJ2-7, with 7 bases identical to TRBD1. J gave up 4 bases and V 4 bases, and 7 bases lay outside the gene matches. CDR3 size: 14 residues. The germline V gene has CDR1 LNHNV and CDR2 YYDKDF (reference sequence). The CDR3 region is CATSKRQGAYEQYF. The CDR3 bases are TGTGCCACCAGCAAAAGACAGGGAGCTTACGAGCAGTACTTC.

The CDR3 here is CASSLPGNREAFF. For the CDR3, the DNA is TGTGCCAGCAGCTTACCCGGGAACAGAGAAGCTTTCTTT. V is TRBV7-2 and J is TRBJ1-1; no definite D call. V shed 2 bases and J shed 8 bases, with 12 bases lying between them. From germline, CDR1 is SGHTA and CDR2 FQGNSA. This CDR3 region has 13 residues.

The J gene is TRBJ1-1, the V gene TRBV29-1; D is possibly TRBD1 (6 bases). The V end lost 3 bases, the J end lost 3 bases, and 20 bases lay between the germline ends. Per the germline V gene, CDR1 is SQVTM and CDR2 is ANQGSEA. The CDR3 sequence is 16 residues long. The DNA for the CDR3 is TGCAGCGTTGAGTCGTCCGCCACAGGGTGGGACACTGAAGCTTTCTTT. This codes for CSVESSATGWDTEAFF.

The chain employs TRBV7-2 and TRBJ2-1; 7 bases are a match to TRBD2. CDR1 and CDR2 (germline): SGHTA, FQGNSA. J gave up 6 bases and V 4 bases, and 9 bases lay outside the gene matches. The CDR3 is 15 amino acids. The CDR3 protein is CASSSPLREINEQFF. The CDR3 DNA sequence: TGTGCCAGCAGCTCCCCGTTGCGGGAGATCAATGAGCAGTTCTTC.

At least ten counts were recorded for this clonotype. The chain has TRBV12-3 or TRBV12-4 and TRBJ1-2; weak D call: TRBD1 (5 bases). The V gene lost 5 bases and the J gene lost 4 bases, with 11 bases spanning the gap. This CDR3 has 13 amino acids. CDR3 region: CASSPTGSYGYTF. CDR3 DNA: TGTGCCAGCAGTCCAACAGGTTCCTATGGCTACACCTTC.

The DNA for the CDR3 is TGTGCCAGCAGCTTACCGGGACAGGTCACCCCTTCCTACGAGCAGTACTTC. Amino acids: CASSLPGQVTPSYEQYF. V usage is TRBV7-9 and J usage is TRBJ2-7, with 8 bases matching TRBD1. Unmatched junction bases numbered 10, after V lost 2 bases and J lost 1 base. The germline V gene encodes CDR1 SEHNR and CDR2 FQNEAQ (reference sequence). This CDR3 has 17 residues.

This clonotype was counted a few times. The rearrangement uses TRBV12-3 or TRBV12-4 and TRBJ1-2, with a possible D match to TRBD1 (6 bases). CDR3 length: 15 residues. The V gene lost 5 bases and the J gene lost 0 bases, with 13 bases spanning the gap. This CDR3 reads CASSPRGFPNYGYTF. CDR3 coding DNA: TGTGCCAGCAGTCCCAGGGGCTTTCCTAACTATGGCTACACCTTC.

The chain joins TRBV9 to TRBJ2-3; TRBD2 matches 9 bases. V lost 0 bases, J lost 4 bases, and 3 bases stayed unmatched. CDR1 and CDR2 from the germline V gene are SGDLS and YYNGEE. CDR3 length equals 15 residues. The CDR3 region is CASSVVGLAADTQYF. In DNA, the CDR3 is TGTGCCAGCAGCGTAGTGGGACTAGCCGCAGATACGCAGTATTTT.

V is TRBV7-9 and J is TRBJ2-7; no clear D. This CDR3 region has 15 residues. The V gene lost 1 base and the J gene lost 0 bases, with 10 bases spanning the gap. In germline, CDR1 is SEHNR, CDR2 FQNEAQ (reference sequence). The CDR3 DNA reads as TGTGCCAGCAGCTTAGGGGCAGCCCTCTCCTACGAGCAGTACTTC. Residues: CASSLGAALSYEQYF.

This chain links TRBV20-1 with TRBJ2-7; D might be TRBD2 (7 bases). The CDR3 is 14 amino acids. In germline, CDR1 is DFQATT, CDR2 SNEGSKA (reference sequence). V was shortened by 5 bases and J by 2 bases, with 16 bases between the two germline ends. CDR3 in amino acids: CSAQRAGATYEQYF. CDR3 coding DNA: TGCAGTGCTCAAAGGGCGGGGGCTACCTACGAGCAGTACTTC.

The chain is built from TRBV29-1 and TRBJ2-1, with D perhaps being TRBD1 or TRBD2 (6 bases each). V was shortened by 6 bases and J by 4 bases, with 13 bases between the two germline ends. The CDR3 extends over 13 amino acids. Germline assignment: CDR1 SQVTM and CDR2 ANQGSEA. The chain's CDR3 is CSVKGGFYNEQFF. CDR3 sequence (DNA): TGCAGCGTCAAAGGGGGGTTTTACAATGAGCAGTTCTTC.

The chain combines TRBV3-1 with TRBJ2-7; D may be TRBD1 or TRBD2 (5 bases each). Germline CDR1 LGHDT, CDR2 YNNKEL (reference sequence). The V and J ends lost 1 base and 3 bases respectively, with 16 bases between them. The CDR3 length is 16 residues. The CDR3 spells CASSQGLNGAYYEQYF. Written as DNA, the CDR3 is TGTGCCAGCAGCCAAGGCCTTAACGGGGCCTACTACGAGCAGTACTTC.

This clonotype was counted between two and nine times. The gene calls are TRBV25-1 and TRBJ1-2; D not resolved. V was cut by 8 bases and J by 4 bases, with 17 bases left in between. The CDR3 spans 14 residues. The germline gives CDR1 MGHDK, CDR2 SYGVNS. The DNA of the CDR3 is TGTGCCAGCGGGCGGCTGGAATCTCCCTATGGCTACACCTTC. Protein sequence: CASGRLESPYGYTF.

The rearrangement links TRBV12-3 or TRBV12-4 to TRBJ1-2, with D uncertain. The V end lost 7 bases, the J end lost 4 bases, and 10 bases lay between the germline ends. CDR3 length: 12 amino acids. CDR3 sequence: CASTGSSYGYTF. The CDR3 coding sequence is TGTGCCAGCACGGGGAGCTCCTATGGCTACACCTTC.

The rearrangement joins TRBV12-3 or TRBV12-4 to TRBJ2-7, with 12 bases lining up with TRBD2. This CDR3 has 15 residues. The trim removed 6 bases at V and 2 bases at J, leaving 5 bases unmatched. CDR3 sequence (DNA): TGTGCCAGCAGCTCTAGCGGGAGGGGGACCTACGAGCAGTACTTC. Protein product: CASSSSGRGTYEQYF.

The J gene is TRBJ2-4, the V gene TRBV29-1, with 9 bases identical to TRBD2. The better agreement between TRBJ2-5 and the DNA end casts doubt on the J call. Germline V gene data show CDR1 as SQVTM and CDR2 as ANQGSEA. The CDR3 runs 16 residues. DNA for the CDR3: TGCAGCGTTGTGGTTGGAGCTAGCGGGGCGGGGGAGACCCAGTACTTC. It encodes CSVVVGASGAGETQYF.

The rearrangement uses TRBV12-3 or TRBV12-4 and TRBJ2-3; TRBD2 is a possible D gene (5 bases). This CDR3 comprises 13 residues. Trimming took 4 bases from V and 4 from J, leaving 9 bases between them. CDR3: CASSYDYSDTQYF. CDR3 nucleotide sequence: TGTGCCAGCAGTTACGACTACTCAGATACGCAGTATTTT.

V is TRBV6-1 and J is TRBJ1-2, with no clear D. Trimming pared 6 bases from V and 8 bases from J, leaving 13 bases between. Germline V gives CDR1 MNHNS, CDR2 SASEGT. The CDR3 runs to 12 residues. The CDR3 region has the DNA TGTGCCAGCAGAATGGTGACCGGGGGCTACACCTTC. This encodes CASRMVTGGYTF.

CDR3 sequence: CASSSDLNEKLFF. CDR3 sequence (DNA): TGTGCCAGCAGCTCTGATCTGAATGAAAAACTGTTTTTT. The chain combines TRBV7-6 with TRBJ1-4, with D unclear. Trimming removed 4 bases at V and 5 bases at J, with 8 bases between. CDR3 length: 13 amino acids. Germline V gene sequence: CDR1 SGHVS, CDR2 FNYEAQ.

This sequence joins TRBV29-1 and TRBJ1-2; maybe TRBD1 (6 bases). The CDR3 covers 11 residues. Germline loops: CDR1 SQVTM, CDR2 ANQGSEA. V was shortened by 6 bases and J by 7 bases, with 12 bases between the two germline ends. CDR3 sequence (DNA): TGCAGCGTCCCTTTGGGGGCTGGCTACACCTTC. This encodes CSVPLGAGYTF.

The chain links TRBV5-1 to TRBJ2-7; D is ambiguous. The J call may be incorrect, as the DNA end agrees better with TRBJ2-4. Germline assignment: CDR1 SGHRS and CDR2 YFSETQ. The CDR3 has 11 residues. The CDR3 sequence is CASSLFNIQYF. The DNA of the CDR3 is TGCGCCAGCAGCTTGTTTAACATTCAGTACTTC.

The J gene is TRBJ1-5, the V gene TRBV12-3 or TRBV12-4; D uncertain. V was shortened by 6 bases and J by 0 bases, with 12 bases between the two germline ends. The CDR3 runs 15 residues. The CDR3 spells CASRPTGYSNQPQHF. CDR3 coding DNA: TGTGCCAGCAGGCCAACGGGGTATAGCAATCAGCCCCAGCATTTT.

The sample holds a few counts of this clonotype. The chain is built from TRBV29-1 and TRBJ2-1, with a tentative D call TRBD1 (8 bases). Germline V lookup: CDR1 SQVTM, CDR2 ANQGSEA. The V end lost 7 bases, the J end lost 0 bases, and 22 bases lay between the germline ends. This CDR3 comprises 17 residues. CDR3 residues: CSGGRAGGPSSYNEQFF. The CDR3 bases are TGCAGCGGAGGGAGGGCAGGGGGCCCCAGCTCCTACAATGAGCAGTTCTTC.

The V gene is TRBV4-1, the J gene TRBJ2-1; 14 nucleotides line up with TRBD2. With V trimmed by 4 bases and J by 4 bases, 12 bases remained unmatched. CDR3 length equals 19 residues. Germline CDR1 is MGHRA and CDR2 is YSYEKL. The CDR3 spells CASSPSGLAGERGYNEQFF. CDR3 nucleotides: TGCGCCAGCAGCCCCTCGGGACTAGCGGGAGAGAGGGGGTACAATGAGCAGTTCTTC.

The sample holds one count of this clonotype. The chain employs TRBV12-3 or TRBV12-4 and TRBJ2-3; D may match TRBD1 or TRBD2 (5 bases each). Trimming pared 6 bases from V and 0 bases from J, leaving 19 bases between. This CDR3 is 17 amino acids long. CDR3 sequence: CASRYQGVRGSTDTQYF. The CDR3 coding sequence is TGTGCCAGCAGATACCAAGGGGTCAGAGGGAGCACAGATACGCAGTATTTT.